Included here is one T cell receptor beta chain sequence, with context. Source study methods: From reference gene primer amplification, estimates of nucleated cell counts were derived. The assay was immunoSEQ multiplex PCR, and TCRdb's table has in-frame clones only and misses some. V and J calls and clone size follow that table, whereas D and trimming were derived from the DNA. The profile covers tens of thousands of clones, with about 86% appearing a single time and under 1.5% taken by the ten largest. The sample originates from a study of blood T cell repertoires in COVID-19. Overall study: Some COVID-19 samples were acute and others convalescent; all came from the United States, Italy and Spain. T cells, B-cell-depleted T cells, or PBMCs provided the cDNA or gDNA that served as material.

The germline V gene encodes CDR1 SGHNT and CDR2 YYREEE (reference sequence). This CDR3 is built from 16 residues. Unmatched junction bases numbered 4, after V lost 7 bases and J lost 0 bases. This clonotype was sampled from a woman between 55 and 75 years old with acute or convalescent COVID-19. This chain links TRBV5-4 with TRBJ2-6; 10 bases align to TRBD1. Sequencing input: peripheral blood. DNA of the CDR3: TGTGCCAGCGGACAGGGGGGGAGCTCTGGGGCCAACGTCCTGACTTTC. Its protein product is CASGQGGSSGANVLTF.